This T cell receptor beta chain was sequenced during a study of T cell repertoires in cytomegalovirus infection (dated by TCRdb to the late 2010s). Background for the entire study: The HLA type of each donor mattered for the analysis, because public TCR beta signatures pointed to carriage of CMV infection along with the matching HLA type. What the work shows at the level of the full study, not this receptor alone: In both this cohort and an independent cohort of over 350 donors, the cumulative frequency of public TCR beta family members distinguished carriers of CMV infection plus the relevant HLA type. In the ex vivo response, HLA-C-restricted CMV-specific TCR beta clonotypes were dominant, and in two of eight donors the single most frequent clonotype came from this HLA-C-restricted group.

This clonotype was seen repeatedly, ten times or more. No cognate antigen has been identified for it. The record has no base qualities; no much larger clone is one base away. Per the germline V gene, MDHEN is the CDR1 and SYDVKM is the CDR2. V was cut back by 6 bases and J by 4 bases, leaving a gap of 15 bases between them. From the cysteine through the phenylalanine, the CDR3 covers 14 amino acids. Solely the CDR3 DNA is kept, with 42 bases framed from the first base. The run used an Illumina HiSeq 1500. TCRdb reworked the public reads: Q25 trimming with fastp, MiXCR clone assembly, productive beta chains retained. CDR3 protein sequences are deduplicated, and each keeps its most common genes and DNA. In all, the sample holds approximately 500,000 distinct CDR3 sequences, and about 11% of those were seen once. In total, the top ten clones hold 10% of the sample.

The clonotype originates from a human donor in good health (CMV status not recorded). Some clones in this sample may be carry-over from other donors' samples. The V and J segments used are TRBV28 and TRBJ1-1; D gene: possibly TRBD1, on 6 matching bases. Sequenced sample: PBMCs. The nucleotide sequence reads TGTGCCAGCAGCGACCACAGGGACGTCACTGAAGCTTTCTTT. This yields the protein CASSDHRDVTEAFF.